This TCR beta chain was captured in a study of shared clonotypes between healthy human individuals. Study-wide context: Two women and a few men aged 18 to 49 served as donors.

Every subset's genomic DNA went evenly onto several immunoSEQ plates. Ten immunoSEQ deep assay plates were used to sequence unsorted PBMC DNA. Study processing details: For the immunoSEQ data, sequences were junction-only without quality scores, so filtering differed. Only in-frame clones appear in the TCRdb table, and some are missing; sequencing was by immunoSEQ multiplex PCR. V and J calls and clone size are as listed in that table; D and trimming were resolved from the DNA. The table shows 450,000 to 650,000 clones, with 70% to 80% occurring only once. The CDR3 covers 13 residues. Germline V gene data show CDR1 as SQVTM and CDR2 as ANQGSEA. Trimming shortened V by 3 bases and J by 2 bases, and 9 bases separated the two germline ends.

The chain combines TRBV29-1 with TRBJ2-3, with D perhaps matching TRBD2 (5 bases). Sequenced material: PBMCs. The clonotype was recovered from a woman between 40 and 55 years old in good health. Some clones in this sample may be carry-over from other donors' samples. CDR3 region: CSVDRGYTDTQYF. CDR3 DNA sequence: TGCAGCGTTGACCGGGGATACACAGATACGCAGTATTTT.